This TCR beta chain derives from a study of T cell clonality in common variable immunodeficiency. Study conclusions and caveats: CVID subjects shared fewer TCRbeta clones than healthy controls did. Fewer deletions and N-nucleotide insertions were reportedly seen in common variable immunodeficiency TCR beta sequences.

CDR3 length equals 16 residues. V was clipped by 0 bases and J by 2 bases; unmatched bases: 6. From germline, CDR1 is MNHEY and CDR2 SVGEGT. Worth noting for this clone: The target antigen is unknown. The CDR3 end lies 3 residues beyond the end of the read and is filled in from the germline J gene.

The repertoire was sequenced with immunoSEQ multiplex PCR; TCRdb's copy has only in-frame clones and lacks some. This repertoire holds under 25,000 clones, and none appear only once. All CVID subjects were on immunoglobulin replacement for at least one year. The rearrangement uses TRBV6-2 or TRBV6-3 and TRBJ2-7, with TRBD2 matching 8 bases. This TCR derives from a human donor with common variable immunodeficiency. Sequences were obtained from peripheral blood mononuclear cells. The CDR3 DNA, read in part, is TGTGCCAGCAGTTACTCTCTTACTAGCGGAGCCTACGAG. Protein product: CASSYSLTSGAYE. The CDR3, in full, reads CASSYSLTSGAYEQYF.